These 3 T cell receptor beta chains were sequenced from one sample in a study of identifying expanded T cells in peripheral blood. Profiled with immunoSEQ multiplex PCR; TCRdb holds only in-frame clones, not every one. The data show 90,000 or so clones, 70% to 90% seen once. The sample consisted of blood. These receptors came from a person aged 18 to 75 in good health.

The CDR3 sequence is CASSPGAYERQYF. CDR3 in DNA: TGTGCCAGCTCACCAGGAGCCTACGAGCGGCAGTACTTC. This chain connects TRBV18 to TRBJ2-7; D not certain. V was shortened by 2 bases and J by 9 bases, with 14 bases between the two germline ends. Germline V gene sequence: CDR1 KGHSH, CDR2 LQKENI. The CDR3 extends over 13 amino acids.

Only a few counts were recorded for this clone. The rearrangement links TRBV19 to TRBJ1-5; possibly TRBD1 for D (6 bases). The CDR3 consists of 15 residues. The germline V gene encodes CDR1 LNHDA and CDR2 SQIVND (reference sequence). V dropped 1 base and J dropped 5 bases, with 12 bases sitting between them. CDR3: CASSIGTGFHQPQHF. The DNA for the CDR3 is TGTGCCAGTAGTATAGGTACAGGGTTCCATCAGCCCCAGCATTTT.

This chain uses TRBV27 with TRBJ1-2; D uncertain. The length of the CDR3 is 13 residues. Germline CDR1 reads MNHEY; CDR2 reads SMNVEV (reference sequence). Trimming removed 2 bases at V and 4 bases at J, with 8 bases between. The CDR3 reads CASSLRESYGYTF. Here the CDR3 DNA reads TGTGCCAGCAGTTTACGGGAAAGCTATGGCTACACCTTC.